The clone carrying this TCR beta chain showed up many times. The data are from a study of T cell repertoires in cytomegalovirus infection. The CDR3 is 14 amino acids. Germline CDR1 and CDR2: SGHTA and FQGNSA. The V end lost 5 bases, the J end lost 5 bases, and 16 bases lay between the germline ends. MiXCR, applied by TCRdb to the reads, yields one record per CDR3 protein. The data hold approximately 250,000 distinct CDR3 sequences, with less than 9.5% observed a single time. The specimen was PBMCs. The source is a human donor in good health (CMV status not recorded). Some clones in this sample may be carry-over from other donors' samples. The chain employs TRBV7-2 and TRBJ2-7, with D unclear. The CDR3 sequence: CASSPQPSVDEQYF. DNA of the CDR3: TGTGCCAGCAGCCCACAACCGTCTGTGGACGAGCAGTACTTC.